This T cell receptor beta chain was recovered during a study of cytomegalovirus exposure and HLA in healthy donors. Study-level findings and limits: Available immune exposure information covered CMV serostatus only. A later analysis appeared to link common viral pathogens to several of the most significant clusters.

This clone was detected a few times. Its cognate antigen is unknown. 60 Vbeta and 13 Jbeta primers were used in PCR. Generated by immunoSEQ multiplex PCR, the TCRdb table keeps only in-frame clones and is missing some. The sample has more than 90,000 clones, 70% to 80% seen once. Donors showed nominal health when sampled, although they likely had unrecorded immune exposures. The V end was cut by 1 base, the J end by 3 bases, with 12 bases between. In germline, CDR1 is MGHDK, CDR2 SYGVNS. CDR3 length: 15 residues. The source of this sequence is a man aged 30-40 years in good health and CMV-seronegative. Sequencing was carried out using PBMCs. The chain employs TRBV25-1 and TRBJ1-1, with D hard to call. CDR3 bases: TGTGCCAGCAGTGAATTGCGGGGTTCGGACACTGAAGCTTTCTTT. Amino acid sequence: CASSELRGSDTEAFF.